This record concerns one T cell receptor (beta chain) sequence. What antigen it recognizes has not been identified. No much larger clonotype is one base removed from it; base qualities were not supplied. The sample is drawn from a study of T cells in Graves' hyperthyroidism and ophthalmopathy (dated by TCRdb to the late 2010s). As for the study more broadly: TCR V-J signatures able to tell the groups apart were searched for in a discovery cohort of 100 patients, of whom roughly 42 had Graves' ophthalmopathy and under 65 had stable Graves' hyperthyroidism. Whether ophthalmopathy could be predicted prospectively was tested in an independent validation cohort made up of roughly 19 hyperthyroidism patients plus 17 patients who later progressed to ophthalmopathy. For training and testing, the 80 to 100 patients in the discovery cohort were randomly divided in a 7:3 ratio. The study also compared thyroid tissue and blood T-cell repertoires from 6 or 7 Graves' hyperthyroidism patients. After blood sampling, hyperthyroidism patients were treated with methimazole at a starting dose of 30 mg daily, and ophthalmopathy patients were treated with high-dose intravenous methylprednisolone. The paper describes TCR Vbeta CDR3 sequencing of about 140 peripheral blood samples, made up of 43 ophthalmopathy patients, 70 to 80 hyperthyroidism patients and 17 progressor patients.

Any patient with an uncontrolled infection, another autoimmune disease, pregnancy or lactation was excluded. Diagnoses relied on clinical symptoms, serum thyroxine and TRAb, thyroid ultrasound and orbital computed tomography. Total RNA was extracted with Trizol reagent, and quality was checked on an Agilent 2100 Bioanalyzer. TCR beta CDR3 regions were amplified from RNA transcripts. The first round of RT-PCR for the TCR CDR3 was performed with the HTBI primer set and the Qiagen OneStep RT-PCR kit. A second multiplex PCR round built the libraries, followed by size selection and purification. Paired-end sequencing of the libraries was performed with 100 bp reads on an Illumina HiSeq2000. In the source study's methods: SOAPnuke was used to process the raw data, with reads discarded if the reads contained adapters or uncalled bases, had a mean Phred below 15, or lacked an exact constant-primer or identifier match. High-quality paired reads were merged using COPE v1.2.5, and each unique nucleotide sequence was defined as a clonotype. Clonotypes were aligned to IMGT TRBV, TRBD and TRBJ reference segments using MiTCR v1.1. The analysis included only V-J combinations with a frequency above 0.0001, which together covered approximately 99% of the repertoires. The TCS score was defined as the ratio of F50 (clonal expansion) to E x V (chaos), calculated using BLOSUM62-based TCRdist between CDR3 peptides within each V-J. Welch's t-statistics and random forest reduced roughly 500 V-J features to some 14, which were used in a naive Bayes classifier (R e1071). The similarity between thyroid and blood repertoires was quantified using the Morisita-Horn index. TCRdb applied fastp at Q25 and MiXCR to the public reads, then kept only in-frame beta chains. CDR3 protein duplicates are merged, each entry listing the most common genes and DNA. The V and J calls and clone size are TCRdb's, not the authors'. The sample table contains about 510,000 distinct CDR3 sequences; only one count was recorded for 40% to 55% of them. Around 44% of the sample goes to the ten largest clones.

The junction shows trimming of 1 base on V and 3 bases on J, plus 7 bases between the germline ends. Measured from the cysteine to the phenylalanine, the CDR3 is 13 residues long. Kept here is only the CDR3 DNA, which spans 39 bases and is read in frame from base 1. In the germline V gene (reference sequence), CDR1 corresponds to SGHKS and CDR2 to YYEKEE. Overall study results and their limits: In validation, the model predicted progression to ophthalmopathy with over 60% sensitivity and about 72% specificity, a median of 6.5 months before onset. Blood samples also contained most of the expanded thyroid clonotypes (frequency above 0.001), which suggests that blood repertoires may reflect thyroid immune responses. A 13 V-J signature model separated ophthalmopathy from stable hyperthyroidism, with 87.88% sensitivity and about 81% specificity in cross-validation and 80%/75% in testing. Sample size was not statistically predetermined, and investigators were not blinded to group allocation.

The TCR originated in an adult woman with Graves' disease, either hyperthyroidism or ophthalmopathy (not recorded which). This chain joins TRBV5-5 to TRBJ1-1; no D gene call is confident. Sequenced material: peripheral blood or thyroid tissue (not recorded which). The DNA sequence follows: TGTGCCAGCAGCTTGTCTGACCACACTGAAGCTTTCTTT. This translates into CASSLSDHTEAFF.